One sample yielded the 23 T cell receptor beta chains listed below, sequenced in a study of cytomegalovirus exposure and HLA in healthy donors. Measured with immunoSEQ multiplex PCR; TCRdb has only the in-frame clones, and not every one. The sample contains 120,000 or so clones, roughly 90% of which appear only once. The sequenced sample was PBMCs. The receptors shown here come from a young woman in good health and CMV-seronegative.

This chain links TRBV7-6 with TRBJ2-7; 10 nucleotides align to TRBD2. CDR3 length: 16 residues. The germline V gene has CDR1 SGHVS and CDR2 FNYEAQ. V shed 0 bases and J 5 bases; nucleotides not matched to a gene: 7. CDR3 sequence: CASSLAPASGSHEQYF. CDR3 coding DNA: TGTGCCAGCAGCTTAGCCCCGGCTAGCGGGAGCCACGAGCAGTACTTC.

V and J are TRBV30 and TRBJ1-1; 7 positions agree with TRBD1. Germline values: CDR1 GTSNPN, CDR2 SVGIG (reference sequence). The CDR3 is made up of 17 amino acids. Trimming at V came to 4 bases and at J to 0 bases, leaving 14 bases not matched to a gene. In DNA, the CDR3 is TGTGCCTGGATCGGGACAGCGCTTACTCCGATGAACACTGAAGCTTTCTTT. It is translated as CAWIGTALTPMNTEAFF.

The chain joins TRBV11-2 to TRBJ2-1; D unclear. CDR3 length equals 16 residues. Germline assignment: CDR1 SGHAT and CDR2 FQNNGV. The germline V and J ends were trimmed by 0 bases and 1 base, with 10 bases remaining between them. CDR3 nucleotides: TGTGCCAGCAGCTTAGAAGGAGTTGGGTCCTACAATGAGCAGTTCTTC. It is translated as CASSLEGVGSYNEQFF. Variable domain in full (rest from reference TRBV11-2 and TRBJ2-1): EAGVAQSPRYKIIEKRQSVAFWCNPISGHATLYWYQQILGQGPKLLIQFQNNGVVDDSQLPKDRFSAERLKGVDSTLKIQPAKLEDSAVYLCASSLEGVGSYNEQFFGPGTRLTVL.

This chain connects TRBV4-3 to TRBJ1-5; TRBD1 matches at 8 bases. CDR3 length equals 15 residues. CDR1 is LGHNA, CDR2 YSLEER, per germline. Trimming at V came to 0 bases and at J to 7 bases, leaving 5 bases not matched to a gene. The CDR3 protein is CASSQDLTGEQPQHF. The CDR3 nucleotides read TGCGCCAGCAGCCAAGACCTGACAGGGGAACAGCCCCAGCATTTT.

This chain uses TRBV4-1 with TRBJ2-7; 10 nucleotides agree with TRBD2. The CDR3 spans 19 residues. CDR1 MGHRA and CDR2 YSYEKL come from the germline V gene. V lost 0 bases, J lost 4 bases, and 15 bases stayed unmatched. In nucleotides, the CDR3 is TGCGCCAGCAGCCAAGACTTCGATAGCGGGGGGCCCTCTTTGTACGAGCAGTACTTC. It codes for CASSQDFDSGGPSLYEQYF.

The rearrangement links TRBV27 to TRBJ1-5; TRBD1 is a possible D gene (5 bases). With 5 bases removed from V and 2 bases from J, the gap between germline ends came to 16 bases. Germline CDR1 MNHEY, CDR2 SMNVEV (reference sequence). The CDR3 loop spans 16 amino acids. CDR3 DNA: TGTGCCAGCAGTCCAGGGTGGAGGGAGGGCAATCAGCCCCAGCATTTT. This codes for CASSPGWREGNQPQHF.

The gene calls are TRBV25-1 and TRBJ2-7; the match to TRBD2 covers 14 bases. The V gene end was trimmed by 4 bases and the J gene end by 2 bases; junction bases not matched to a gene: 1. The CDR3 totals 15 residues. Per the germline V gene, CDR1 is MGHDK and CDR2 is SYGVNS. This chain's CDR3 is CASSATSGRAYEQYF. In DNA form, the CDR3 reads TGTGCCAGCAGTGCGACTAGCGGGAGGGCCTACGAGCAGTACTTC.

The chain employs TRBV28 and TRBJ2-1; the match to TRBD2 covers 13 bases. Germline V gene sequence: CDR1 MDHEN, CDR2 SYDVKM. J gave up 3 bases and V 5 bases, and 4 bases lay outside the gene matches. The CDR3 is made up of 16 amino acids. The CDR3 nucleotides read TGTGCCAGCAGTCCTGGACTAGCGGGAGTCTACAATGAGCAGTTCTTC. Protein sequence: CASSPGLAGVYNEQFF. The full variable domain, rest sourced from reference TRBV28 and TRBJ2-1, is DVKVTQSSRYLVKRTGEKVFLECVQDMDHENMFWYRQDPGLGLRLIYFSYDVKMKEKGDIPEGYSVSREKKERFSLILESASTNQTSMYLCASSPGLAGVYNEQFFGPGTRLTVL.

This clone came up once. The genes are TRBV7-3 and TRBJ2-2, with a weak D call TRBD1 (6 bases). Germline values: CDR1 SGHTA, CDR2 FQGTGA. V was pared by 4 bases and J by 0 bases, with 18 bases between. This CDR3 is 18 amino acids long. This CDR3 reads CASSYHLQGSPNTGELFF. The CDR3 coding sequence is TGTGCCAGCAGCTATCACTTACAGGGTTCCCCGAACACCGGGGAGCTGTTTTTT.

The chain is built from TRBV5-4 and TRBJ2-1; 12 nucleotides line up with TRBD2. The V gene end was trimmed by 4 bases and the J gene end by 6 bases; junction bases not matched to a gene: 8. Germline V gene sequence: CDR1 SGHNT, CDR2 YYREEE (reference sequence). This CDR3 spans 16 amino acids. The CDR3 coding sequence is TGTGCCAGCAGCCTCGAGGGACTAGCGGGCCTCAATGAGCAGTTCTTC. Its protein is CASSLEGLAGLNEQFF.

This clone was seen just once. The CDR3 bases are TGTGCCACTCGGAACGGGAGAGAGACTCACAATGAGCAGTTCTTC. This codes for CATRNGRETHNEQFF. V and J are TRBV12-1 and TRBJ2-1; the table names TRBD2, a call not compared with the DNA. TRBV12-1 is deemed a pseudogene. The CDR3 is made up of 15 amino acids.

The CDR3 sequence is CASAWGVESYNEQFF. The DNA for the CDR3 is TGTGCCAGCGCATGGGGGGTAGAATCCTACAATGAGCAGTTCTTC. The chain joins TRBV28 to TRBJ2-1; possible D gene TRBD2, 6 bases. CDR1 is MDHEN and CDR2 is SYDVKM in the germline V gene. The CDR3 extends over 15 amino acids. Trimming left V 8 bases short and J 1 base short, with 15 bases between.

The V gene is TRBV5-1, the J gene TRBJ1-5; D is uncertain. CDR1 is SGHRS and CDR2 is YFSETQ in the germline V gene. The V end was cut by 1 base, the J end by 4 bases, with 6 bases between. The CDR3 is 13 residues long. DNA for the CDR3: TGCGCCAGCAGCTTGTCCCCTAATCAGCCCCAGCATTTT. This translates into CASSLSPNQPQHF.

This clone appeared once. The rearrangement links TRBV4-1 to TRBJ2-3; a weak D match, TRBD2 (7 bases). The V gene lost 3 bases and the J gene lost 2 bases, with 18 bases spanning the gap. Germline lookup yields CDR1 MGHRA and CDR2 YSYEKL. The CDR3 is 17 amino acids. In nucleotides, the CDR3 is TGCGCCAGCAGCCAGTTCGGTGGGGCGGGGGCCACAGATACGCAGTATTTT. Protein: CASSQFGGAGATDTQYF.

This chain uses TRBV7-9 with TRBJ2-1; tentative D call: TRBD2 (5 bases). The V gene lost 10 bases and the J gene lost 7 bases, with 11 bases spanning the gap. This CDR3 spans 11 amino acids. The germline V gene has CDR1 SEHNR and CDR2 FQNEAQ (reference sequence). In nucleotides, the CDR3 is TGTGCCATTACTAGTATGAATGAGCAGTTCTTC. This gives the protein CAITSMNEQFF.

V is TRBV9 and J is TRBJ2-7, with 13 positions matching TRBD2. Germline loops: CDR1 SGDLS, CDR2 YYNGEE. The trim removed 4 bases at V and 0 bases at J, leaving 4 bases unmatched. This CDR3 region has 16 residues. The CDR3 bases are TGTGCCAGCAGCTCAGGACTAGCGGGAGTCTCCTACGAGCAGTACTTC. Translated: CASSSGLAGVSYEQYF.

The V and J genes are TRBV10-3 and TRBJ1-2, with D unclear. V was pared by 4 bases and J by 6 bases, with 9 bases between. This CDR3 is 12 amino acids long. Germline CDR1 reads ENHRY; CDR2 reads SYGVKD. The CDR3 reads CAISAYLDGYTF. The CDR3 DNA reads as TGTGCCATCAGTGCATATCTAGATGGCTACACCTTC.

The chain has TRBV5-8 and TRBJ1-2; tentatively, D is TRBD1 (6 bases). V was pared by 4 bases and J by 7 bases, with 17 bases between. The CDR3 extends over 14 amino acids. CDR1 is SGHTS, CDR2 YDEGEE, per germline. CDR3 nucleotides: TGTGCCAGCAGCGCGGTTACCAGGGGTTTTGGCTACACCTTC. Protein sequence: CASSAVTRGFGYTF. Supplemented by reference TRBV5-8 and TRBJ1-2, the full variable domain reads EAGVTQSPTHLIKTRGQQATLRCSPISGHTSVYWYQQALGLGLQFLLWYDEGEERNRGNFPPRFSGRQFPNYSSELNVNALELEDSALYLCASSAVTRGFGYTFGSGTRLTVV.

The chain combines TRBV11-1 with TRBJ2-3; D not certain. Germline-derived CDR1 and CDR2 are SGHAT and FQDESV (reference sequence). This CDR3 has 13 residues. V was trimmed by 4 bases and J by 4 bases, leaving 9 bases between them. In nucleotides, the CDR3 is TGTGCCAGCAGCTCCGTCGGTGCAGATACGCAGTATTTT. This gives the protein CASSSVGADTQYF.

The chain joins TRBV19 to TRBJ1-5; no clear D gene. The V gene's germline CDR1 is LNHDA and CDR2 SQIVND (reference sequence). This CDR3 is built from 13 residues. The V end lost 0 bases, the J end lost 7 bases, and 7 bases lay between the germline ends. This chain's CDR3 is CASSIDGQQPQHF. The CDR3 DNA is TGTGCCAGTAGTATAGATGGGCAGCAGCCCCAGCATTTT.

J is TRBJ2-7 and V is TRBV7-8; TRBD1 might be the D (5 bases). The length of the CDR3 is 14 residues. Germline assignment: CDR1 SGHVS and CDR2 FQNEAQ. The V gene lost 0 bases and the J gene lost 2 bases, with 8 bases spanning the gap. This CDR3 is CASSLAGQTYEQYF. The CDR3 region has the DNA TGTGCCAGCAGCTTAGCGGGGCAGACCTACGAGCAGTACTTC.

The chain joins TRBV9 to TRBJ2-1; 10 nucleotides match TRBD2. The V gene end was trimmed by 0 bases and the J gene end by 8 bases; junction bases not matched to a gene: 17. The CDR3 length is 19 residues. Germline V gene sequence: CDR1 SGDLS, CDR2 YYNGEE. In DNA, the CDR3 is TGTGCCAGCAGCGTAGCAGCGGGAGGGCCTTCGTTTACGAGGCATGAGCAGTTCTTC. Translation gives CASSVAAGGPSFTRHEQFF.

V usage is TRBV19 and J usage is TRBJ1-5; 8 nucleotides line up with TRBD1. V gave up 2 bases and J gave up 5 bases; unmatched junction bases: 11. This CDR3 region has 17 residues. Germline CDR1 LNHDA, CDR2 SQIVND (reference sequence). CDR3 nucleotide sequence: TGTGCCAGTAGTATACGGGGGGCAGGGGGCGGCCATCAGCCCCAGCATTTT. It specifies CASSIRGAGGGHQPQHF.